This T cell receptor (beta chain) appears in the sequencing data of a study of Ad26.COV2.S vaccination and SARS-CoV-2 variants. Across the study: Into the muscle, Ad26.COV2.S was dosed once or twice, 56 days apart.

The CDR3 spans 14 residues. The ends were cut back, 6 bases at V and 3 bases at J, with 12 bases in the middle. In germline, CDR1 is ENHRY, CDR2 SYGVKD. Repertoires were generated with immunoSEQ multiplex PCR, while TCRdb's copy carries only in-frame clones and drops some. The data contain about 350,000 clones, 85% to 90% of them seen just once; the ten biggest clones take up around 5%. On this clone: Its antigen is still unknown.

Study-wide points: Total T cell responses may have been underestimated by the TCR breadth and depth analyses. Vaccinated and placebo-treated recipients had similar non-spike TCR breadth.

Specified treatment: around 19 received Ad26.COV2.S at low or high dose, single or two shots; about 5 received placebo; per-sample allocation not given. All samples were drawn on day 63, counting from the first vaccine or placebo injection. The TCR originated in a person aged 18-65 years who received the Ad26.COV2.S COVID-19 vaccine or a placebo. The specimen comprised peripheral blood, sampled in a trial of Ad26.COV2.S vaccine versus placebo. The chain carries TRBV10-3 and TRBJ2-1; TRBD1 is a possible D gene (5 bases). CDR3 loop: CAISATVNYNEQFF. CDR3 DNA sequence: TGTGCCATCAGCGCGACAGTTAACTACAATGAGCAGTTCTTC.